The subject of this entry is one T cell receptor (beta chain). The antigen is unknown. The data are from a study of cytomegalovirus exposure and HLA in healthy donors. The study's findings and limits: Cytomegalovirus association was listed for approximately 150 TCR beta chains.

Germline assignment: CDR1 MGHRA and CDR2 YSYEKL. Between the trimmed V and J ends, which lost 4 bases and 0 bases, there was a span of 12 bases. CDR3 length: 15 residues. Both 60 Vbeta primers and 13 Jbeta primers went into the PCR. Here immunoSEQ multiplex PCR was the method, and the copy in TCRdb shows in-frame clones only, minus some. The table records roughly 150,000 clones, 60% to 80% of them present only once. The chain joins TRBV4-1 to TRBJ1-2; D perhaps matches TRBD1 (6 bases). This TCR was recovered from a male donor in good health and CMV-seronegative. The sequenced sample was PBMCs. CDR3 sequence reads: CASSRRQDTNYGYTF. CDR3 sequence (DNA): TGCGCCAGCAGCCGACGACAGGACACTAACTATGGCTACACCTTC.